By frequency in the sample, the clone carrying this T cell receptor (beta chain) is medium-sized (0.01 to 0.1%). Its cognate antigen is unknown. Every cDNA TCR molecule received its own unique molecular identifier. One entry per CDR3 protein results from TCRdb running MiXCR on the 5' RACE reads. The profile shows about 8,100 distinct CDR3 sequences, more than 10% of them singletons. As to time point: sample taken at primary tumor resection. The donors comprised about 70 untreated early-stage non-small cell lung cancer patients. Extraction of whole RNA from tumor, nontumor lung or frozen PBMC preceded unsorted sequencing. The data were obtained in a study of spatial heterogeneity in lung cancer. Study conclusions and caveats: Mutation tallies in tumors tracked expanded intratumoral alpha and beta TCR counts.

The source is a male donor with early-stage non-small cell lung cancer. The input for sequencing was lung tumor tissue, taken at surgery.

The CDR3 loop is CASSARQGYTLSGANVLTF. In DNA, the CDR3 is TGTGCCAGCAGTGCCAGACAGGGTTATACCCTCTCTGGGGCCAACGTCCTGACTTTC. The rearrangement uses TRBV6-1 and TRBJ2-6; 7 positions agree with TRBD1. This CDR3 has 19 residues. Trimming cost V 4 bases and J 0 bases; bases outside gene matches: 12. CDR1 and CDR2 (germline): MNHNS, SASEGT.